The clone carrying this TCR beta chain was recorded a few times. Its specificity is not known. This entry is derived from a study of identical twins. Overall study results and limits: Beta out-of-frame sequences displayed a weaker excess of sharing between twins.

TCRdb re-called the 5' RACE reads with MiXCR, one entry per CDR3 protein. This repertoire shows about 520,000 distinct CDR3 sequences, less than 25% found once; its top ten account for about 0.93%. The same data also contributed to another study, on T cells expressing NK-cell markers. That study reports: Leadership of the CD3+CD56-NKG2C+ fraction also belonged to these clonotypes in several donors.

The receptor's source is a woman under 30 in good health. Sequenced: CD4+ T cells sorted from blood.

CDR3 sequence reads: CASSSGTDYEQYF. The CDR3 coding sequence is TGTGCCAGCAGCTCCGGGACAGATTACGAGCAGTACTTC. The rearrangement links TRBV7-6 to TRBJ2-7, with TRBD1 matching over 7 bases. Per germline, CDR1 SGHVS and CDR2 FNYEAQ. Trimming took 4 bases from V and 4 from J; bases not matched to a gene: 4. CDR3 length equals 13 residues.